The clone carrying this TCR beta chain was recorded many times. Germline V gene sequence: CDR1 SGHRS, CDR2 YFSETQ. CDR3 length equals 15 residues. V was trimmed by 4 bases and J by 2 bases, leaving 12 bases between them. The sample is drawn from a study of T cells after yellow fever vaccination. One entry per CDR3 protein results from TCRdb running MiXCR on the 5' RACE reads. There are some 320,000 distinct CDR3 sequences in the sample; approximately 4.3% occur only once, and just under 20% lies in the top ten. The sequence derives from a man between 18 and 29 years old who received the YFV17D yellow fever vaccine. Sequencing used PBMCs, obtained 15 days after the yellow fever booster vaccination. This chain joins TRBV5-1 and TRBJ2-2, with D maybe TRBD2 (6 bases). Written as DNA, the CDR3 is TGCGCCAGCAGCCGGACGGGACTTAACACCGGGGAGCTGTTTTTT. Translated, it gives CASSRTGLNTGELFF. The complete variable domain, with remaining parts taken from reference TRBV5-1 and TRBJ2-2, reads KAGVTQTPRYLIKTRGQQVTLSCSPISGHRSVSWYQQTPGQGLQFLFEYFSETQRNKGNFPGRFSGRQFSNSRSEMNVSTLELGDSALYLCASSRTGLNTGELFFGEGSRLTVL.